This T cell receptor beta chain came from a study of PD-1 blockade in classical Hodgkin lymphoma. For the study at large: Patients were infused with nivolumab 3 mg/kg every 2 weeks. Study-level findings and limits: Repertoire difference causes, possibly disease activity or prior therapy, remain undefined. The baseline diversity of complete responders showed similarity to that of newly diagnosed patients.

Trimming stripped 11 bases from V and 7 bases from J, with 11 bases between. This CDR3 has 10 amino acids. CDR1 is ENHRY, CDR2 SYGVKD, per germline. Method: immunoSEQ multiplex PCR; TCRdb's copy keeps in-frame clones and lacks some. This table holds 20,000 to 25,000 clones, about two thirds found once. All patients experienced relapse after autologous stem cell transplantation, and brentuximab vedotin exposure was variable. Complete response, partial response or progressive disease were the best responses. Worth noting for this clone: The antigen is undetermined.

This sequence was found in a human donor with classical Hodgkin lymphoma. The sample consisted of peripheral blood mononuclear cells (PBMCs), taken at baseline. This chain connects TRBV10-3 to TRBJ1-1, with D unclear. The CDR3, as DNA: TGTGCCGCTTCGGACGGTGAAGCTTTCTTT. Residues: CAASDGEAFF.